The 9 T cell receptor beta chains listed next were all sequenced from one sample in a study of cytomegalovirus exposure and HLA in healthy donors. The PCR had 60 Vbeta and 13 Jbeta primers. Clones were sequenced by immunoSEQ multiplex PCR, and TCRdb holds only the in-frame ones, with some missing. The table lists 150,000 to 190,000 clones, about 88% of them singletons. Sequenced input: PBMCs. Source of these receptors: a woman younger than 35 in good health and CMV-seronegative.

This chain connects TRBV7-9 to TRBJ2-3, with TRBD2 identical over 13 bases. CDR3 length: 15 residues. Germline loops: CDR1 SEHNR, CDR2 FQNEAQ (reference sequence). J lost 4 bases, V lost 3 bases, and 1 base had no gene match. In DNA, the CDR3 is TGTGCCAGCAGCTTGGGACTAGCGGGATCAGATACGCAGTATTTT. It is translated as CASSLGLAGSDTQYF. Variable domain in full (rest from reference TRBV7-9 and TRBJ2-3): DTGVSQNPRHKITKRGQNVTFRCDPISEHNRLYWYRQTLGQGPEFLTYFQNEAQLEKSRLLSDRFSAERPKGSFSTLEIQRTEQGDSAMYLCASSLGLAGSDTQYFGPGTRLTVL.

The rearrangement joins TRBV5-1 to TRBJ2-7; perhaps TRBD2 as D (5 bases). V lost 4 bases and J lost 1, with 12 bases in between. CDR1 and CDR2 (germline): SGHRS, YFSETQ. The CDR3 covers 14 residues. In DNA, the CDR3 is TGCGCCAGCAGCCTAAGGACTGGATCCTACGAGCAGTACTTC. This gives the protein CASSLRTGSYEQYF.

This clone was detected only a few times. The V and J genes are TRBV7-9 and TRBJ1-3, with 7 bases aligning to TRBD1. The trim removed 5 bases at V and 2 bases at J, leaving 6 bases unmatched. The CDR3 runs to 15 residues. The germline CDR1 and CDR2 sequences are SEHNR and FQNEAQ (reference sequence). CDR3 sequence (DNA): TGTGCCAGCAGCCGAGACAGGGCTACTGGAAACACCATATATTTT. This encodes CASSRDRATGNTIYF.

CDR3 loop: CASSTPGANTQYF. For the CDR3, the DNA is TGTGCCAGCAGTACCCCAGGGGCGAATACGCAGTATTTT. The V call is TRBV6-5, the J call TRBJ2-3, with a tentative D call TRBD1 (6 bases). V lost 5 bases, J lost 7 bases, and 13 bases lay in between. CDR1 and CDR2 from the germline V gene are MNHEY and SVGAGI. This CDR3 has 13 residues.

For this clone: Mismatch with germline at one junction end may stem from a read error. The chain joins TRBV7-9 to TRBJ2-7; 10 nucleotides match TRBD2. CDR1 and CDR2 from the germline V gene are SEHNR and FQNEAQ (reference sequence). The CDR3 sequence is 14 residues long. Written as DNA, the CDR3 is TGTTCCAGCAGCTTAGGACTAGCGGCTGAAGAGCAGTACTTC. As protein: CSSSLGLAAEEQYF. Filled out from reference TRBV7-9 and TRBJ2-7, the complete variable domain reads DTGVSQNPRHKITKRGQNVTFRCDPISEHNRLYWYRQTLGQGPEFLTYFQNEAQLEKSRLLSDRFSAERPKGSFSTLEIQRTEQGDSAMYLCSSSLGLAAEEQYFGPGTRLTVT.

This clone was seen once. The rearrangement links TRBV29-1 to TRBJ2-7, with 7 bases identical to TRBD2. V was pared by 6 bases and J by 2 bases, with 7 bases of the junction left unmatched. The germline V gene has CDR1 SQVTM and CDR2 ANQGSEA. CDR3 size: 13 residues. The CDR3 DNA reads TGCAGCGTAGGACTTAGCGGGCCCTACGAGCAGTACTTC. Translating it yields CSVGLSGPYEQYF.

The chain recombines TRBV7-3 with TRBJ2-5, with 7 bases identical to TRBD2. The DNA matches TRBJ2-7 better at its end, which makes the J call doubtful. Per germline, CDR1 SGHTA and CDR2 FQGTGA. The CDR3 has 14 residues. This CDR3 reads CASSLGEGLGEQYF. The CDR3 region has the DNA TGTGCCAGCAGCTTAGGGGAGGGGCTGGGCGAGCAGTACTTC.

The gene calls are TRBV6-1 and TRBJ1-4; D not resolved. Trimming removed 8 bases at V and 12 bases at J, with 10 bases between. From germline, CDR1 is MNHNS and CDR2 SASEGT. This CDR3 has 10 amino acids. The CDR3 region has the DNA TGTGCCAGCGGTTGGGGAGAACTGTTTTTT. Translated, it gives CASGWGELFF.

This chain joins TRBV5-1 and TRBJ2-2; D is possibly TRBD1 (6 bases). CDR1 is SGHRS, CDR2 YFSETQ, per germline. The CDR3 extends over 15 amino acids. The V gene lost 4 bases and the J gene lost 1 base, with 11 bases spanning the gap. CDR3 coding DNA: TGCGCCAGCAGCCCCGGGACACTGAACACCGGGGAGCTGTTTTTT. Residues: CASSPGTLNTGELFF.